This T cell receptor (beta chain) was retrieved from a study of blood T cell repertoires in COVID-19. Germline V gene lookup returns CDR1 SGHNT and CDR2 YYREEE (reference sequence). Trimming at V came to 3 bases and at J to 4 bases, leaving 6 bases not matched to a gene. The CDR3 runs to 14 residues. This clone appeared a few times. Here immunoSEQ multiplex PCR was the method, and the copy in TCRdb shows in-frame clones only, minus some. The data hold more than 200,000 clones, with 81% observed a single time. The sample comprised peripheral blood. The sequence derives from a woman aged 80 or over with acute or convalescent COVID-19. The V call is TRBV5-4, the J call TRBJ1-2, with 7 bases fitting TRBD1. The CDR3 DNA sequence: TGTGCCAGCAGCTCGGGACAGAATGTCTATGGCTACACCTTC. Translated: CASSSGQNVYGYTF.